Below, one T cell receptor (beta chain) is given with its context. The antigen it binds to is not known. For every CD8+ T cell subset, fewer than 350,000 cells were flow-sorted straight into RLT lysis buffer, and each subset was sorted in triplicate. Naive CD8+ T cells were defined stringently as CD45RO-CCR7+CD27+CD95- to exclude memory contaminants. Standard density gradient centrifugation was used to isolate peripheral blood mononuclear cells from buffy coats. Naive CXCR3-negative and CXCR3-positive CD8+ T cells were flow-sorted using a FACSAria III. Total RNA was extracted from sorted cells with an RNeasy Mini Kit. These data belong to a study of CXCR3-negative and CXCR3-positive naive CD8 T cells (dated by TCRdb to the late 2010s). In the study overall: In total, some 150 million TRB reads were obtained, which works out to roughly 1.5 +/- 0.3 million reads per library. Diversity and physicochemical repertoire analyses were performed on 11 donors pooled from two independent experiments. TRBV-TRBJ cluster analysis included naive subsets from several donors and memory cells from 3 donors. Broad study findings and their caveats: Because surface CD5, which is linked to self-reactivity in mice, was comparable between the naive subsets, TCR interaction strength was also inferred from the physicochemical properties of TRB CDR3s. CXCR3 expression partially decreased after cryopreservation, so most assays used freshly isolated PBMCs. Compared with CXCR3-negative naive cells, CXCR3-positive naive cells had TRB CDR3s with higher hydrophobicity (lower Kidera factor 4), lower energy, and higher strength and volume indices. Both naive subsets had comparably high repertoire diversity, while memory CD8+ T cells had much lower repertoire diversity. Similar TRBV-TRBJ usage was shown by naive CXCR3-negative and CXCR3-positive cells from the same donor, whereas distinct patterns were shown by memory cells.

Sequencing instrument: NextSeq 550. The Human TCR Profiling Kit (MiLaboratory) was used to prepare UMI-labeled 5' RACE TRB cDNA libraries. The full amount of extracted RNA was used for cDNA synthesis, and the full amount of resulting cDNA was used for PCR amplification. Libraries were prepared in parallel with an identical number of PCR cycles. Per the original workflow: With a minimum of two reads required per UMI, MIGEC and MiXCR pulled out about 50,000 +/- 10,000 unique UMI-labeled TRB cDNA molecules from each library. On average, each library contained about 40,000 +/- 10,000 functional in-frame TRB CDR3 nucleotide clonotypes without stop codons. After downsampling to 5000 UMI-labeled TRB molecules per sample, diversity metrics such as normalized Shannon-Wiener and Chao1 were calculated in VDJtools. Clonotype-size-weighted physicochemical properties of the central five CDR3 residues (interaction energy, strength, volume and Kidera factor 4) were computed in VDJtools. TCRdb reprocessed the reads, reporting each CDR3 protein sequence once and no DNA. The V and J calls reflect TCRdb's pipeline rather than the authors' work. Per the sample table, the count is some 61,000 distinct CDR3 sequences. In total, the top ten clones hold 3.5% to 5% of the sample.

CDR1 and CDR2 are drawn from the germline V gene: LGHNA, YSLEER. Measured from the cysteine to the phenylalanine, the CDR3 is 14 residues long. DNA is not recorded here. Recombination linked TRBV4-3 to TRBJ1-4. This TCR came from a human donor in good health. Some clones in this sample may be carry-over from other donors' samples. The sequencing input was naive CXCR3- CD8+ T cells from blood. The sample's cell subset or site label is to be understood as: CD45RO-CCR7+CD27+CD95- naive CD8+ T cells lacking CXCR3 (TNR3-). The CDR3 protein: CASSQIPMGEKLFF.